Presented here are 6 T cell receptor beta chains from one specimen sequenced in a study of T cell responses to AZD1222 COVID-19 vaccine. Profiled with immunoSEQ multiplex PCR; TCRdb holds only in-frame clones, not every one. The sample has 150,000 to 200,000 clones, 90% to 95% seen once. The specimen was peripheral blood, collected on day 0 of AZD1222 vaccination. The receptors originated from an adult in good health.

V is TRBV2 and J is TRBJ1-2; no clear D. CDR3 length: 14 amino acids. With 4 bases removed from V and 1 base from J, the gap between germline ends came to 10 bases. Germline V lookup: CDR1 SNHLY, CDR2 FYNNEI. CDR3 nucleotides: TGTGCCAGCAGTGGGATAACGAGTAACTATGGCTACACCTTC. This translates into CASSGITSNYGYTF.

This clone was detected only once. V gene TRBV5-5 combines with J gene TRBJ2-1; 12 positions match TRBD2. This CDR3 region has 16 residues. Germline values: CDR1 SGHKS, CDR2 YYEKEE (reference sequence). Losses at the gene ends were 4 bases for V and 3 bases for J; bases not matched to a gene: 5. CDR3 bases: TGTGCCAGCAGCCCCCGGACTAGCGGGGTCTACAATGAGCAGTTCTTC. It encodes CASSPRTSGVYNEQFF.

This chain uses TRBV28 with TRBJ1-2, with D unclear. Trimming pared 3 bases from V and 2 bases from J, leaving 4 bases between. The germline V gene encodes CDR1 MDHEN and CDR2 SYDVKM. The CDR3 contains 12 residues. In DNA form, the CDR3 reads TGTGCCAGCAGTTTCCTAAACTATGGCTACACCTTC. It specifies CASSFLNYGYTF.

This clone showed up just a few times. The V gene is TRBV28, the J gene TRBJ2-7; D might be TRBD2 (6 bases). The germline V gene has CDR1 MDHEN and CDR2 SYDVKM. The V gene lost 7 bases and the J gene lost 2 bases, with 12 bases spanning the gap. The CDR3 sequence is 13 residues long. The CDR3 loop is CASNLGGTYEQYF. DNA for the CDR3: TGTGCCAGCAACCTTGGGGGGACCTACGAGCAGTACTTC.

The V call is TRBV18, the J call TRBJ1-1, with D perhaps TRBD1 (6 bases). CDR1 is KGHSH, CDR2 LQKENI, per germline. Between the trimmed V and J ends, which lost 9 bases and 5 bases, there was a span of 34 bases. The CDR3 sequence is 19 residues long. The CDR3 sequence: CASHSGARQDRLRRTEAFF. CDR3 DNA: TGTGCCAGTCACTCCGGCGCGAGACAGGATCGACTAAGGAGGACTGAAGCTTTCTTT.

The chain uses TRBV9 and TRBJ2-3; 7 bases fit TRBD2. The CDR3 loop spans 15 amino acids. CDR1 is SGDLS, CDR2 YYNGEE, per germline. J gave up 8 bases and V 0 bases, and 9 bases lay outside the gene matches. The CDR3 is CASSVAGAGVGTQYF. DNA of the CDR3: TGTGCCAGCAGCGTAGCTGGGGCGGGAGTTGGTACGCAGTATTTT.